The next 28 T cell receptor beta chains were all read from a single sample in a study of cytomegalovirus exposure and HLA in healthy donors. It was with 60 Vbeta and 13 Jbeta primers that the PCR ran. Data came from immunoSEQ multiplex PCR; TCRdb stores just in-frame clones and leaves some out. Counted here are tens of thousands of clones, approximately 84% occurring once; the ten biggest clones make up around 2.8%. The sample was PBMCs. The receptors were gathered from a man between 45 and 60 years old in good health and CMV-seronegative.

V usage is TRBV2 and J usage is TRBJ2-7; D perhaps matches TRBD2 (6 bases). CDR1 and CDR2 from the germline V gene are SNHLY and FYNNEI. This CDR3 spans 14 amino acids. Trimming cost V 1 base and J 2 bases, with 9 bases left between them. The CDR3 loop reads CASSEVASAYEQYF. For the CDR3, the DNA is TGTGCCAGCAGTGAAGTGGCTAGCGCCTACGAGCAGTACTTC.

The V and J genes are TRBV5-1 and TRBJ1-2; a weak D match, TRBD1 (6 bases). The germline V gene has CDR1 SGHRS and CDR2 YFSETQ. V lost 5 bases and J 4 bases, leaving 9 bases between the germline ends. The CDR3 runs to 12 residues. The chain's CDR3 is CASSQDSYGYTF. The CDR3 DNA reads TGCGCCAGCAGTCAGGACAGCTATGGCTACACCTTC.

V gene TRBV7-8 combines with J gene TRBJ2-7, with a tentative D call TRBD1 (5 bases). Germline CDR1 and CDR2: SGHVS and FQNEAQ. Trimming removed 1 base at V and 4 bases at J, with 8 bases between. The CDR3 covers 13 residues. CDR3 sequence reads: CASSLGRQYEQYF. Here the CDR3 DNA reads TGTGCCAGCAGCTTAGGGCGACAGTACGAGCAGTACTTC.

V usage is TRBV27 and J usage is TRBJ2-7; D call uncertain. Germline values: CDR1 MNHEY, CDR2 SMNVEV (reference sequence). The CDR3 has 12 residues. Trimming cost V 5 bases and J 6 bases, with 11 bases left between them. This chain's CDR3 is CASSPPSGEQYF. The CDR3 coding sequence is TGTGCCAGCAGTCCCCCCTCGGGCGAGCAGTACTTC.

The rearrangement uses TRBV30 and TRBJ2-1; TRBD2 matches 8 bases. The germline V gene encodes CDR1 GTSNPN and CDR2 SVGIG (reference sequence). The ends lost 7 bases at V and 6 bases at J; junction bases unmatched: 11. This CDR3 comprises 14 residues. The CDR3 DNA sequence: TGTGCCTCTCCTCGGGAGGGGGGCGCCAATGAGCAGTTCTTC. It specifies CASPREGGANEQFF.

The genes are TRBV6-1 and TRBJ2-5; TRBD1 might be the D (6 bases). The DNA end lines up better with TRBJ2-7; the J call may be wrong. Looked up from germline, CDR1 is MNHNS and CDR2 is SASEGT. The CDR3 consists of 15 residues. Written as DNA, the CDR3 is TGTGCCAGCAGTTCACAGGGTTCGGATGCCTACGAGCAGTACTTC. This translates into CASSSQGSDAYEQYF.

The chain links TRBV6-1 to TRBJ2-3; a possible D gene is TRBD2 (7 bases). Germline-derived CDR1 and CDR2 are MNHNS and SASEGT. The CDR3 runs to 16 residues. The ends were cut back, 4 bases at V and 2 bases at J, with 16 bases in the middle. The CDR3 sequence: CASSGGSGGPTDTQYF. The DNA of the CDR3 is TGTGCCAGCAGTGGGGGGTCGGGGGGCCCCACAGATACGCAGTATTTT.

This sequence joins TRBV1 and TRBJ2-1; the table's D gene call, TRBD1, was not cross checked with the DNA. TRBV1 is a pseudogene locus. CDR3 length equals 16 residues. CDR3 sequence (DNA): TGCACCAGCAGCCCGCGCGGACAGGGGAGAATCAATGAGCAGTTCTTC. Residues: CTSSPRGQGRINEQFF.

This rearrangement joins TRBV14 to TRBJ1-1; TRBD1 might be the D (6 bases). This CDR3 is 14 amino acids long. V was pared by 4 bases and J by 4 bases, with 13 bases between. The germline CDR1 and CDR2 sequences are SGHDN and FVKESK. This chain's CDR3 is CASSLRGGGTEAFF. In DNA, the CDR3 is TGTGCCAGCAGCCTCAGGGGCGGGGGCACTGAAGCTTTCTTT.

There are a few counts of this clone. The CDR3 coding sequence is TGCGCCAGCAGTGATGCCCTGGTGAGTGAGCAGTTCTTC. The encoded protein is CASSDALVSEQFF. The rearrangement links TRBV10-1 to TRBJ2-1; D is undetermined. This CDR3 has 13 residues. Germline V gene data show CDR1 as WNHNN and CDR2 as SYGVQD (reference sequence). The V and J ends lost 3 bases and 9 bases respectively, with 12 bases between them.

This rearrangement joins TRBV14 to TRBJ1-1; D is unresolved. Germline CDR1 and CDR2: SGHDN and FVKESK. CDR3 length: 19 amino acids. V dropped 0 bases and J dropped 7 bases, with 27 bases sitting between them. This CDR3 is CASSQDSEWLTRHRVEAFF. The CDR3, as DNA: TGTGCCAGCAGCCAAGATTCTGAGTGGCTGACGCGGCATCGAGTTGAAGCTTTCTTT.

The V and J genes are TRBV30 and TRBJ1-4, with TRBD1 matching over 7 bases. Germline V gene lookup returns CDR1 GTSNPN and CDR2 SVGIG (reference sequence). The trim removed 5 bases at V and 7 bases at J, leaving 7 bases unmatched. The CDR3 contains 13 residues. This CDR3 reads CAWGHRGGEKLFF. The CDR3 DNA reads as TGTGCCTGGGGCCACAGGGGCGGTGAAAAACTGTTTTTT.

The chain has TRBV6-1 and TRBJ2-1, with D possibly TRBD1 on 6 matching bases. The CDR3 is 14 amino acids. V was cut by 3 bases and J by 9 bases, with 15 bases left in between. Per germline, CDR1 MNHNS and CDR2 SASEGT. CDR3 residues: CASSDFQGRTEQFF. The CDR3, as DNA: TGTGCCAGCAGTGATTTTCAGGGGCGTACTGAGCAGTTCTTC.

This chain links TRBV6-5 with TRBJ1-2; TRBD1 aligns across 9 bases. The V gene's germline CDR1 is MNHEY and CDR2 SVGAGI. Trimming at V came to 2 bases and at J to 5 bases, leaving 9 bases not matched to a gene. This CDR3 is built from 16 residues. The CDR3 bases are TGTGCCAGCAGTTACACACAGGGGGCTGCTAGGTATGGCTACACCTTC. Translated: CASSYTQGAARYGYTF.

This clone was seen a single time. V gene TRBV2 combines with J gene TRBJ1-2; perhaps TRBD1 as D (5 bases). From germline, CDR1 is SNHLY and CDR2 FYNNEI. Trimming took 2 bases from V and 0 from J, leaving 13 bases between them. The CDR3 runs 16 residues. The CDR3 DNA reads TGTGCCAGCAGTGAACGTGGTAGGGACTCTAACTATGGCTACACCTTC. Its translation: CASSERGRDSNYGYTF.

CDR3 sequence (DNA): TGTGCCAGCAGCTTGCGTGGCGGGAACACGTTTAGCGAGCAGTACTTC. This sequence encodes CASSLRGGNTFSEQYF. The genes are TRBV5-5 and TRBJ2-7, with a possible D match to TRBD2 (6 bases). The V and J ends lost 1 base and 6 bases respectively, with 20 bases between them. Germline CDR1 reads SGHKS; CDR2 reads YYEKEE (reference sequence). This CDR3 is 16 amino acids long. Looking up the rest from reference TRBV5-5 and TRBJ2-7 gives the full variable domain: DAGVTQSPTHLIKTRGQQVTLRCSPISGHKSVSWYQQVLGQGPQFIFQYYEKEERGRGNFPDRFSARQFPNYSSELNVNALLLGDSALYLCASSLRGGNTFSEQYFGPGTRLTVT.

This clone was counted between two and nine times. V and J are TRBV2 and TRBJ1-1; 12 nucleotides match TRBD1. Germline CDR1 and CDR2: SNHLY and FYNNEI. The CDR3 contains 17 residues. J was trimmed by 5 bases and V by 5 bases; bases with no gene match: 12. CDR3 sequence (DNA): TGTGCCAGCAGTCTCTCCGGGACAGGGGGCAGGCAGACTGAAGCTTTCTTT. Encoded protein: CASSLSGTGGRQTEAFF. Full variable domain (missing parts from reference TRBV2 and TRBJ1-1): EPEVTQTPSHQVTQMGQEVILRCVPISNHLYFYWYRQILGQKVEFLVSFYNNEISEKSEIFDDQFSVERPDGSNFTLKIRSTKLEDSAMYFCASSLSGTGGRQTEAFFGQGTRLTVV.

The CDR3 sequence is CASSLNGQTYNSPLHF. DNA of the CDR3: TGTGCCAGCAGCTTGAACGGACAGACCTATAATTCACCCCTCCACTTT. The V and J genes are TRBV5-4 and TRBJ1-6; D perhaps matches TRBD1 (6 bases). The CDR3 loop spans 16 amino acids. V lost 1 base and J 2 bases, leaving 10 bases between the germline ends. CDR1 is SGHNT, CDR2 YYREEE, per germline (reference sequence).

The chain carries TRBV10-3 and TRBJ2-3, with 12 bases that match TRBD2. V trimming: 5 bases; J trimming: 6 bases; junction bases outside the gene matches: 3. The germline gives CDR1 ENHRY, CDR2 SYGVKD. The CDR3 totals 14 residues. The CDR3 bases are TGTGCCATCAGTAGAGGACTAGCGGGGGATACGCAGTATTTT. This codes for CAISRGLAGDTQYF.

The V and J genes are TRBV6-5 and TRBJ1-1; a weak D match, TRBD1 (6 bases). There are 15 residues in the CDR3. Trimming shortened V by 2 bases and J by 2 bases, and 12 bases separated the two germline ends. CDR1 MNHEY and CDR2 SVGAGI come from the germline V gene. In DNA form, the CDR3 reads TGTGCCAGCAGTTACCAGGAGGACAGAAACACTGAAGCTTTCTTT. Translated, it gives CASSYQEDRNTEAFF.

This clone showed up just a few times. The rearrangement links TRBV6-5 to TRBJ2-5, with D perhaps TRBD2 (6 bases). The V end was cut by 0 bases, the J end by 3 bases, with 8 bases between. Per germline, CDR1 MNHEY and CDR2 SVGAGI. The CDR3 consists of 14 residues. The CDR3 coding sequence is TGTGCCAGCAGTTACTCAACGGGGGAAGAGACCCAGTACTTC. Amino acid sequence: CASSYSTGEETQYF.

This CDR3 is CASSLDVQVLGAFF. The DNA of the CDR3 is TGTGCCAGCAGCTTAGATGTCCAGGTGCTCGGAGCTTTCTTT. This rearrangement joins TRBV7-9 to TRBJ1-1; D not certain. Germline-derived CDR1 and CDR2 are SEHNR and FQNEAQ (reference sequence). V lost 1 base to trimming and J lost 10 bases, with 16 bases between them. The CDR3 is 14 residues long.

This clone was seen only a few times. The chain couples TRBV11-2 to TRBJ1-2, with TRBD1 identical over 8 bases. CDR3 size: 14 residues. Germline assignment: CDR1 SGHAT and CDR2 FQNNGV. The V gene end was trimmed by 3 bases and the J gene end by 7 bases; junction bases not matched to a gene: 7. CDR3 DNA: TGTGCCAGCAGCTTCGGACAGGGACAATTTGGCTACACCTTC. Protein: CASSFGQGQFGYTF.

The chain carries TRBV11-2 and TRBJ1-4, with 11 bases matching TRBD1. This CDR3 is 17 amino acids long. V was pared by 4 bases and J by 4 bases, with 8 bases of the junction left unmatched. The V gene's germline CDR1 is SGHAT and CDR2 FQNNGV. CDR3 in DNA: TGTGCCAGCAGCTCCTCGGACAGGGGGCGGGGTAATGAAAAACTGTTTTTT. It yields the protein CASSSSDRGRGNEKLFF.

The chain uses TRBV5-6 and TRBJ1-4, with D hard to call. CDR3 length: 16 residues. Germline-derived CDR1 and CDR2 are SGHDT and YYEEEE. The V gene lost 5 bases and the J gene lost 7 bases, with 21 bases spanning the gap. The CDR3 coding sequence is TGTGCCAGCAGTCGGGGTCCCGAAAATGGGGTTGAAAAACTGTTTTTT. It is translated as CASSRGPENGVEKLFF.

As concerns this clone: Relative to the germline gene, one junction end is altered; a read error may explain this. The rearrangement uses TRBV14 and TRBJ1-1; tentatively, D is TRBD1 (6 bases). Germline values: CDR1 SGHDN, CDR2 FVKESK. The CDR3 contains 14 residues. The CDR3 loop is CASSLAGANTKAFF. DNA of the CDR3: TGTGCCAGCAGCCTAGCGGGGGCGAACACTAAAGCTTTCTTT.

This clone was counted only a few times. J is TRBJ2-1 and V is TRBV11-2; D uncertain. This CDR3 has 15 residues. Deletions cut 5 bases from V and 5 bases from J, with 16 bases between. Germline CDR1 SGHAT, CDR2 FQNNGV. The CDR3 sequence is CASSAGSRPNNEQFF. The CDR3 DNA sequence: TGTGCCAGCAGCGCAGGTTCCCGTCCTAACAATGAGCAGTTCTTC.

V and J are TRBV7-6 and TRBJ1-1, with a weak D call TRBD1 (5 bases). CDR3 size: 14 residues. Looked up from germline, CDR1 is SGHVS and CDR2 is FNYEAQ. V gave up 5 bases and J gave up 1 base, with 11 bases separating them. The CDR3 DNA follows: TGTGCCAGCAGCCCCGCAGGGTCGAACACTGAAGCTTTCTTT. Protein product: CASSPAGSNTEAFF.